The entry below describes one TCR beta chain. Its antigen is unidentified. The data belong to a study of blood T cells in healthy people across ages. Turning to the study itself: Per every two T cells, about one barcoded beta molecule was captured by template switching.

Study-level results: Strong correlation existed between TCR beta diversity and naive T cell percentage. Investigators treated diversity estimates from one million T cells as underestimates.

Sample-barcoded 5' priming and a J-beta primer mix drove a second PCR of about 6 to 12 cycles. Every cDNA molecule carried a tag from a template-switch adaptor bearing 12 random nucleotides. TCRdb re-analysed the 5' RACE reads in MiXCR, keeping a single row per CDR3 protein. The data contain some 1.4 million distinct CDR3 sequences, about 43% of them singletons. The sequence was obtained from a young woman in good health. The sequenced sample was blood.

The CDR3 loop reads CASSPPGLAGLQYF. As DNA, the CDR3 is TGTGCCAGCAGCCCCCCGGGACTAGCGGGCCTCCAGTACTTC. The J gene is TRBJ2-5, the V gene TRBV5-6, with 12 positions matching TRBD2. The CDR3 runs to 14 residues. Germline assignment: CDR1 SGHDT and CDR2 YYEEEE. Trimming removed 4 bases from V and 10 bases from J; junction bases left unmatched: 8.